This T cell receptor beta chain was observed in a study of blood T cell repertoires in COVID-19. Method: immunoSEQ multiplex PCR; TCRdb's copy keeps in-frame clones and lacks some. The profile shows more than 150,000 clones, approximately 86% of them singletons. This CDR3 has 16 amino acids. The germline CDR1 and CDR2 sequences are KGHSH and LQKENI. The ends were cut back, 1 base at V and 0 bases at J, with 12 bases in the middle. The chain is built from TRBV18 and TRBJ1-1; no firm D call. This sequence originates from a man in his sixties with acute or convalescent COVID-19. The sequencing input was peripheral blood. The CDR3 DNA follows: TGTGCCAGCTCACCACGGGGAGCGGGCCTGAACACTGAAGCTTTCTTT. Its protein product is CASSPRGAGLNTEAFF.